Below, 4 T cell receptor beta chains from the same sample are listed, as sequenced in a study of OX40 agonist ivuxolimab in advanced cancers. TCRdb keeps only in-frame clones here, not all; method: immunoSEQ multiplex PCR. The profile shows about 50,000 clones, 80% of them singletons. The source material was CD4+ or CD8+ T cells sorted from blood, sampled in a trial of the OX40 agonist ivuxolimab. The receptors come from an adult with an advanced solid tumor such as melanoma, head and neck, liver or kidney cancer.

V is TRBV6-5 and J is TRBJ1-5; D is ambiguous. This CDR3 comprises 14 residues. Trimming removed 8 bases from V and 2 bases from J, with 13 bases in between. Germline V gene lookup returns CDR1 MNHEY and CDR2 SVGAGI. The CDR3 DNA reads as TGTGCCAGCCGTCTTGCAGGCGGCAATCAGCCCCAGCATTTT. Its translation: CASRLAGGNQPQHF.

The chain joins TRBV27 to TRBJ2-1, with D unclear. The germline gives CDR1 MNHEY, CDR2 SMNVEV (reference sequence). V was trimmed by 5 bases and J by 6 bases, leaving 17 bases between them. The CDR3 is made up of 15 amino acids. The CDR3, as DNA: TGTGCCAGCAGTCCCGAGTTGGCCCTATTCAATGAGCAGTTCTTC. As protein: CASSPELALFNEQFF.

This clone has a single count. The chain carries TRBV5-8 and TRBJ2-7; TRBD2 matches 11 bases. The ends lost 6 bases at V and 0 bases at J; junction bases unmatched: 2. The CDR3 sequence is 14 residues long. Germline values: CDR1 SGHTS, CDR2 YDEGEE. CDR3 DNA sequence: TGTGCCAGCATCACTAGCGGGAGCTCCTACGAGCAGTACTTC. This codes for CASITSGSSYEQYF.

CDR3 in amino acids: CASSQQGGRSLNTEAFF. The CDR3 nucleotides are TGCGCCAGCAGCCAACAAGGGGGCAGGTCATTGAACACTGAAGCTTTCTTT. V and J are TRBV4-3 and TRBJ1-1, with TRBD1 matching 7 bases. Germline CDR1 and CDR2: LGHNA and YSLEER. With 2 bases clipped from V and 0 bases from J, the junction kept 9 bases outside the gene matches. This CDR3 is 17 amino acids long.